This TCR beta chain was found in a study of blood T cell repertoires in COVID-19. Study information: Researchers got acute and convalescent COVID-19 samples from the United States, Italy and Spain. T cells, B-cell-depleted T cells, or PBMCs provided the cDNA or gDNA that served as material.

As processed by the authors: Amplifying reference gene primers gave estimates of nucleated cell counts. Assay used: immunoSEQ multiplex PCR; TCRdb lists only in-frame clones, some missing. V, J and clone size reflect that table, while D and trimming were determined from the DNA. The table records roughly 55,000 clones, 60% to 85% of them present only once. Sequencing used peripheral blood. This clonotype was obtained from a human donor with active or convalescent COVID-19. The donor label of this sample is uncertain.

The CDR3 loop reads CASSDSGLGWPNEQFF. In DNA, the CDR3 is TGTGCCAGCAGTGACTCGGGACTAGGGTGGCCCAATGAGCAGTTCTTC. The V and J genes are TRBV6-4 and TRBJ2-1, with TRBD2 identical over 8 bases. CDR1 MRHNA and CDR2 SNTAGT come from the germline V gene. Trimming at V came to 0 bases and at J to 6 bases, leaving 7 bases not matched to a gene. The CDR3 is 16 amino acids.